The text below deals with one T cell receptor beta chain. The sample is drawn from a study of technical replicates of blood from several donors. The data were produced by immunoSEQ multiplex PCR, yet TCRdb's version contains in-frame clones alone and is incomplete. The repertoire includes around 50,000 clones, approximately 90% of them detected once, and 3% to 5% sits in the top ten. V was trimmed by 0 bases and J by 9 bases, leaving 12 bases between them. CDR1 is SGDLS, CDR2 YYNGEE, per germline. CDR3 length: 13 amino acids. The receptor's source is a human donor in good health. Some clones in this sample may be carry-over from other donors' samples. The chain has TRBV9 and TRBJ1-1; no reliable D call. The material sequenced was PBMCs. The CDR3 protein is CASSVGGEKKAFF. The CDR3 DNA is TGTGCCAGCAGCGTAGGTGGGGAGAAGAAAGCTTTCTTT.